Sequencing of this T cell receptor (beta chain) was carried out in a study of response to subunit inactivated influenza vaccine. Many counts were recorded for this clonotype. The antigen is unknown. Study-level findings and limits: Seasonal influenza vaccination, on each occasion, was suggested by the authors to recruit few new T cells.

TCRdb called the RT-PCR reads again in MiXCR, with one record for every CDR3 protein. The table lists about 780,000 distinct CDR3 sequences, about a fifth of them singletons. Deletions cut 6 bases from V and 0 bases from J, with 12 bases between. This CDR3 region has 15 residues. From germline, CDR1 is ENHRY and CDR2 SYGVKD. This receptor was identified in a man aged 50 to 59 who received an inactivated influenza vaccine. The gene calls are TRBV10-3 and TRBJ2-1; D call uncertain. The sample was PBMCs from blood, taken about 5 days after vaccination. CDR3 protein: CAIRTDASSYNEQFF. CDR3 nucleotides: TGTGCCATCAGGACGGACGCCAGCTCCTACAATGAGCAGTTCTTC.